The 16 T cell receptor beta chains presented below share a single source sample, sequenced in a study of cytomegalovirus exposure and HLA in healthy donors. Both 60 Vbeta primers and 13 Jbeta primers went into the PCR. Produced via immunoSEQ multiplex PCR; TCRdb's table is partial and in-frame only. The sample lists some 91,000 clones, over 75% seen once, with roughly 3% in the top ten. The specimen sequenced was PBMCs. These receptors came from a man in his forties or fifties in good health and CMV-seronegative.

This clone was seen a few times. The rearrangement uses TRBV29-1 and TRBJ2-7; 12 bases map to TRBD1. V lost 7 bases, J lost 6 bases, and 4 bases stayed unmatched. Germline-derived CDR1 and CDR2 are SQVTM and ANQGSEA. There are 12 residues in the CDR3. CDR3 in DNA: TGCAGCGCCGGGACAGGGGGCGCCGAGCAGTACTTC. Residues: CSAGTGGAEQYF.

Here the CDR3 reads CASSTTREAGYTF. The CDR3 DNA follows: TGTGCCAGCAGTACCACCCGGGAGGCTGGCTACACCTTC. The rearrangement joins TRBV6-5 to TRBJ1-2, with D unresolved. Trimming removed 5 bases at V and 7 bases at J, with 14 bases between. The CDR3 spans 13 residues. In germline, CDR1 is MNHEY, CDR2 SVGAGI.

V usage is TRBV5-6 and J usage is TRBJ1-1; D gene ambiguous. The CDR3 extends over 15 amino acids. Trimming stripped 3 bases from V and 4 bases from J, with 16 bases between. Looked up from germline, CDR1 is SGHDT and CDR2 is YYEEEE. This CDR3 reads CASSSPNEASTEAFF. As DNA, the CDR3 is TGTGCCAGCAGCTCCCCCAATGAAGCGAGCACTGAAGCTTTCTTT.

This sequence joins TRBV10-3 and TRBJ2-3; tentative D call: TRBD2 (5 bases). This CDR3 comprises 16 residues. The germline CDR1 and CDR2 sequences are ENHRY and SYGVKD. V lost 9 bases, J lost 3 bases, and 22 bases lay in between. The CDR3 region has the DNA TGTGCCATGAGAGACCCGACGAGGACTGAGACAGATACGCAGTATTTT. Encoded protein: CAMRDPTRTETDTQYF.

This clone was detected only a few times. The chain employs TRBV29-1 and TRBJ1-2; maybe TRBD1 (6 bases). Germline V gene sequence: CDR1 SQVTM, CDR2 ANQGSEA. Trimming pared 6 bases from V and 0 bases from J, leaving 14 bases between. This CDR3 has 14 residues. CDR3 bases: TGCAGCGTGACGTACGGGACATCTAACTATGGCTACACCTTC. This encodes CSVTYGTSNYGYTF.

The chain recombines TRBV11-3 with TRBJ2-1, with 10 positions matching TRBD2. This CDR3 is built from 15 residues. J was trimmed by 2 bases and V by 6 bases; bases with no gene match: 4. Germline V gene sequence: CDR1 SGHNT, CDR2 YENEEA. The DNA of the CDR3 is TGTGCCAGCAGGGACCTAGCGGGAGCCTACAATGAGCAGTTCTTC. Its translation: CASRDLAGAYNEQFF. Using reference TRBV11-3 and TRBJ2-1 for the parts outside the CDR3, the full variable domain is EAGVVQSPRYKIIEKKQPVAFWCNPISGHNTLYWYLQNLGQGPELLIRYENEEAVDDSQLPKDRFSAERLKGVDSTLKIQPAELGDSAVYLCASRDLAGAYNEQFFGPGTRLTVL.

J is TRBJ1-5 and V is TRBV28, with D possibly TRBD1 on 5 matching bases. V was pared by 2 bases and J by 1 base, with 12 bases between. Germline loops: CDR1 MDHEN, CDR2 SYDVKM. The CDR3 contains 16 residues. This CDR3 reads CASSLHQGKSNQPQHF. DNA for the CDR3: TGTGCCAGCAGTTTACACCAGGGCAAAAGCAATCAGCCCCAGCATTTT.

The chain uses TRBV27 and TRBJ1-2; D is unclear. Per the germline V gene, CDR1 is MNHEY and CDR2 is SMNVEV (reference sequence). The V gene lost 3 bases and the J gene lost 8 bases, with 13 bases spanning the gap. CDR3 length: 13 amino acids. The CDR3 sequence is CASSLDPGYGYTF. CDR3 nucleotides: TGTGCCAGCAGTTTGGACCCGGGATACGGCTACACCTTC.

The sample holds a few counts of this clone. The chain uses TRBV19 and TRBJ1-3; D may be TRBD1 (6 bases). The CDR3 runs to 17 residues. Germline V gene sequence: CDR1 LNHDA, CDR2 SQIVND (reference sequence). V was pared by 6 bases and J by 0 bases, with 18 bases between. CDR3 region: CASRARGGRSSGNTIYF. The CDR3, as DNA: TGTGCCAGTAGGGCTCGCGGGGGGCGAAGCTCTGGAAACACCATATATTTT. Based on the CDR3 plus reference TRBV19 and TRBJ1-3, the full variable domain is DGGITQSPKYLFRKEGQNVTLSCEQNLNHDAMYWYRQDPGQGLRLIYYSQIVNDFQKGDIAEGYSVSREKKESFPLTVTSAQKNPTAFYLCASRARGGRSSGNTIYFGEGSWLTVV.

Written as DNA, the CDR3 is TGTGCCACCAGCACAGGACAGGGGGCGACCAACGAGCAGTACTTC. Its translation: CATSTGQGATNEQYF. The chain couples TRBV15 to TRBJ2-7; TRBD1 matches at 11 bases. The germline V gene has CDR1 LNHNV and CDR2 YYDKDF (reference sequence). The CDR3 contains 15 residues. With V trimmed by 4 bases and J by 5 bases, 7 bases remained unmatched.

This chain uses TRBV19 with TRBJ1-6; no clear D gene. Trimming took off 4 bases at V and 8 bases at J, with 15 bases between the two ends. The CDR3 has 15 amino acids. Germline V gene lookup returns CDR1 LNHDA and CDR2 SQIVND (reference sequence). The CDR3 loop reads CASSRGGARDSPLHF. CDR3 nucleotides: TGTGCCAGTAGTAGAGGTGGAGCCCGGGATTCACCCCTCCACTTT.

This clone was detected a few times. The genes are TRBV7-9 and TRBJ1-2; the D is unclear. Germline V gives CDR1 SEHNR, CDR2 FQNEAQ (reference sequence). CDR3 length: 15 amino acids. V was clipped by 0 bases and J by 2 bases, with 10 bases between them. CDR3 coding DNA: TGTGCCAGCAGCTTAGCGTTTGGGGAGAACTATGGCTACACCTTC. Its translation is CASSLAFGENYGYTF.

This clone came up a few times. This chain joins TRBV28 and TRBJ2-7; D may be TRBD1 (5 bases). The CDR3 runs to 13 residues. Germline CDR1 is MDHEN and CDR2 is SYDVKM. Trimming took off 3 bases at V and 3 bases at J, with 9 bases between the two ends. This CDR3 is CASSFLGVYEQYF. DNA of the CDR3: TGTGCCAGCAGTTTTCTAGGGGTCTACGAGCAGTACTTC.

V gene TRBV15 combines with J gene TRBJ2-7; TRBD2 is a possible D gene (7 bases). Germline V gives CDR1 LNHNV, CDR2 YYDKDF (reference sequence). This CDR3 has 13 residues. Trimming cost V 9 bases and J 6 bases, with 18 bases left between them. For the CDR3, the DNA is TGTGCCACGAGGGGGGGTCTTACCCCCGAGCAGTACTTC. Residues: CATRGGLTPEQYF. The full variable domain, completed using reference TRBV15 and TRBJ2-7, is DAMVIQNPRYQVTQFGKPVTLSCSQTLNHNVMYWYQQKSSQAPKLLFHYYDKDFNNEADTPDNFQSRRPNTSFCFLDIRSPGLGDTAMYLCATRGGLTPEQYFGPGTRLTVT.

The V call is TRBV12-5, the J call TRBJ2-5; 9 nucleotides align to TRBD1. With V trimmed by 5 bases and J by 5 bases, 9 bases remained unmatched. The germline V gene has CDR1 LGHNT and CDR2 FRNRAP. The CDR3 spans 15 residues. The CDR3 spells CASGPDRGLGETQYF. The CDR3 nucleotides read TGTGCTAGTGGTCCCGACAGGGGGTTAGGGGAGACCCAGTACTTC.

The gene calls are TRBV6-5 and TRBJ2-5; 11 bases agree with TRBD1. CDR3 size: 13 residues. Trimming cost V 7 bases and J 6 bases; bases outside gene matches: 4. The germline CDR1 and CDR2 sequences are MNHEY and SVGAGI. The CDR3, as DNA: TGTGCCAGCAACGGACAGGGGGCGAAGACCCAGTACTTC. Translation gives CASNGQGAKTQYF.